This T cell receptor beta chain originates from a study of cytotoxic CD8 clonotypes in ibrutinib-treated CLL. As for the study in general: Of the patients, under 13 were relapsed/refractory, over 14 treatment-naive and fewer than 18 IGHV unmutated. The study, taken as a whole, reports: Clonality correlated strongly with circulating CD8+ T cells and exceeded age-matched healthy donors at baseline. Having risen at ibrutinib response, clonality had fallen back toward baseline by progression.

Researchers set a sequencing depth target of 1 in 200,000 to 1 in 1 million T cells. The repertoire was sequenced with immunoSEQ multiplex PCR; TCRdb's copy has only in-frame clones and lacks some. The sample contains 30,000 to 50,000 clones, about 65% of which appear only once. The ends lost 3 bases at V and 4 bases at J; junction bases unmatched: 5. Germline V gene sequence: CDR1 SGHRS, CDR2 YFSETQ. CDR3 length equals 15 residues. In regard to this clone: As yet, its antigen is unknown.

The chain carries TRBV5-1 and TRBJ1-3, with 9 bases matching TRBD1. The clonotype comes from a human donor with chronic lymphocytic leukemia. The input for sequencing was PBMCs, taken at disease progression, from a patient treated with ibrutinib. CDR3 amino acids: CASSYGQGSGNTIYF. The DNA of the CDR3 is TGCGCCAGCAGCTACGGACAGGGGTCCGGAAACACCATATATTTT.